The present entry profiles one TCR beta chain with its context. The antigen this receptor binds is unknown. Base qualities are missing; no much larger clone stands one base away. The sample comes from a study of blood T cell repertoires in COVID-19 (dated by TCRdb to 2018 to 2021). For the wider study: Samples covering the acute and convalescent phases of COVID-19 were provided by collaborators in the United States, Italy and Spain. The prospective study material was composed of cDNA or gDNA derived from T cells, B-cell-depleted T cells, or PBMCs. Subjects who had been exposed to COVID-19, were actively infected with it, or had recovered from it provided the deeply sampled blood TCRbeta repertoires that made up the dataset. The repertoires were released in a freely available public database intended as a resource for research on the immune response to SARS-CoV-2. The samples were drawn from two sources: the first 160 participants of the ongoing ImmuneRACE study, and over 1,000 subjects contributed by 6 global collaborators. A de-identified subject ID, COVID-19 status, age in years and sex were almost always included in the sample metadata. Where available, HLA class I and class II types were obtained from metadata supplied by the sample provider rather than from assay-based typing.

For CDR1 and CDR2, the germline V gene lists KGHSH and LQKENI. At the junction V is shortened by 3 bases and J by 2 bases; bases outside the gene matches: 4. Its CDR3 holds 16 amino acids, cysteine through phenylalanine. Only the CDR3 DNA is retained, 48 bases long and in frame from the first base. One collaborating source in Seattle enrolled patients during active infection and followed them longitudinally through the course of disease. Whole blood was collected in K2EDTA tubes by collaborating institutions according to the institutions' own protocols. For TCRbeta analysis, collaborator samples were shipped as frozen whole blood, as isolated PBMCs, or as DNA extracted from either sample type. The study at large found these results: How much clinical and demographic metadata was included differed by source and by participant, and the metadata was provided uncurated.

TCRbeta CDR3 regions were amplified from genomic DNA by means of the immunoSEQ Assay, a bias-controlled multiplex PCR. In the source study's methods: Nucleated cell counts per sample were estimated from amplification of reference gene primers within the assay. Sequence reads were collapsed and filtered to measure the absolute abundance of every unique TCRbeta CDR3 rearrangement. For each sample, productive Simpson clonality was calculated as the square root of Simpson's diversity index across productive rearrangements. The table comes from immuneACCESS by way of TCRdb, which keeps in-frame sequences with V and J called. Part of the clones is missing from these tables; in studies checked, under half for an unresolved V gene and the rest for unknown reasons. V and J calls and clone size come straight from that table; D and trimming were deduced from the DNA. The sample data list approximately 230,000 clones, and around 88% of these were observed just once. The biggest ten clones account for around 6.6% of the sample.

This sequence originates from a woman between 25 and 40 years old with COVID-19, enrolled during active disease. The rearranged segments are TRBV18 and TRBJ2-1, with 10 bases aligning to TRBD2. Sequencing was performed on peripheral blood. The sequenced DNA is TGTGCCAGCTCACCCTCACTAGCGGGACCCTACAATGAGCAGTTCTTC. Translated, it gives CASSPSLAGPYNEQFF.